The sequence of this T cell receptor beta chain was determined in a study of T cell responses to AZD1222 COVID-19 vaccine. General study points: The donor cohort was predominantly white British with a female majority, and clonal diversity may have been underestimated.

Note on this clone: The target antigen is unknown.

CDR1 and CDR2 (germline): MNHEY, SVGAGI. The CDR3 loop spans 15 amino acids. Trimming stripped 7 bases from V and 0 bases from J, with 15 bases between. Generated by immunoSEQ multiplex PCR, the TCRdb table keeps only in-frame clones and is missing some. The sample lists about 140,000 clones; 90% were seen once. The TCR comes from an adult in good health. The V gene is TRBV6-5, the J gene TRBJ1-1; TRBD1 is a possible D gene (6 bases). This specimen was peripheral blood, taken on day 0 of AZD1222 vaccination. CDR3 coding DNA: TGTGCCAGCACGGGAGGGGGGCCCATGAACACTGAAGCTTTCTTT. Translated: CASTGGGPMNTEAFF.